This record looks at one T cell receptor (beta chain) sequence and its context. What this receptor recognizes is not known. No much larger clone is present one base from it, and per-base qualities are unavailable. TCR beta rearrangements were amplified from genomic DNA extracted from peripheral blood rather than from sorted cells or RNA. The source of the sample is a study of T cell repertoires in aging, cancer and after chemotherapy (dated by TCRdb to about 2019). Concerning the study at large: Six donor age groups were covered, ranging from 30 or younger up to 70 or older, and each group contained at least three individuals. A cohort of 218 cancer patients (approximately 90 with hematological and 124 with solid cancers) was assembled, and 100 or so healthy donors were included as a reference group. To examine immunoaging and T cell reconstitution after chemotherapy, the study profiled TCR beta repertoires in peripheral blood from healthy donors and cancer patients. The complete dataset included about 9.1 million TCR reads. Paired pre- and post-chemotherapy samples in the hematological group came from chronic lymphocytic leukemia patients treated with fludarabine- or bendamustine-based regimens. Broad study findings and their caveats: Median generation probability increased over the chemotherapy interval in both cancer cohorts, suggesting repertoire reconstitution through rebound thymic output. Compared with age-matched healthy donors, untreated patients with either hematological or solid cancers had significantly lower TCR diversity in the blood along with higher clonality. Hematological cancer patients had lymphoid organ infiltration, which may itself impair thymic emigration or peripheral T cell expansion. According to the authors, the repertoire data do not permit conclusions about immunological memory after chemotherapy. In healthy donors, the drop in TCR diversity with age came mainly from a loss of richness, whereas in cancer patients a loss of evenness also played a part.

Using a mixed TRB-A/B primer pool, multiplex touch-down PCR amplified rearranged TRB sequences covering the V, D and J segments. Illumina adapters and sample indices were added to the amplicons in two consecutive PCR reactions performed with Phusion HS II polymerase. After gel purification with the NucleoSpin Gel and PCR Clean-up kit, the amplicons were checked using Qubit and an Agilent 2100 Bioanalyzer. Sequencing of the libraries was done on an Illumina MiSeq with paired-end, single-indexed 600-cycle runs. For the original study's pipeline: MiXCR versions 2.12 and 3.0.5 were used to process TRB sequences. Each unique CDR3 nucleotide sequence was counted as one clone, and only productive sequences with at least two reads were retained. Shannon diversity, evenness, clonality (one minus evenness), and alpha-parameterized diversity profiles from alpha 0 to 5 were included as repertoire metrics. The IGoR algorithm was used to calculate generation probabilities for clones in the paired samples taken before and after chemotherapy. In-frame beta chains were kept once TCRdb had trimmed the public reads at Q25 with fastp and called clones with MiXCR. When rows share a CDR3 protein, they turn into one entry using the most common DNA and genes. These V and J calls originate from TCRdb's pipeline instead of the authors' own analysis. Here the sample has fewer than 7,000 distinct CDR3 sequences; approximately 20% occur a single time. The top ten constitute around 2.6% of the sample.

This receptor was identified in a human donor with a blood cancer. Sample: blood.

The CDR3 region: CASSLGGTGVYTEAFF. The nucleotides are TGTGCCAGCAGCTTGGGTGGGACAGGGGTTTACACTGAAGCTTTCTTT. The chain couples TRBV5-6 to TRBJ1-1, with 10 central nucleotides matching TRBD1. The junction shows trimming of 0 bases on V and 3 bases on J, and the gene matches do not reach 5 bases of it. Based on the germline V gene, the CDR1 and CDR2 sequences are SGHDT and YYEEEE. Reading from cysteine to phenylalanine, the CDR3 counts 16 amino acids. The DNA shown is the 48-base CDR3, in frame from base 1.